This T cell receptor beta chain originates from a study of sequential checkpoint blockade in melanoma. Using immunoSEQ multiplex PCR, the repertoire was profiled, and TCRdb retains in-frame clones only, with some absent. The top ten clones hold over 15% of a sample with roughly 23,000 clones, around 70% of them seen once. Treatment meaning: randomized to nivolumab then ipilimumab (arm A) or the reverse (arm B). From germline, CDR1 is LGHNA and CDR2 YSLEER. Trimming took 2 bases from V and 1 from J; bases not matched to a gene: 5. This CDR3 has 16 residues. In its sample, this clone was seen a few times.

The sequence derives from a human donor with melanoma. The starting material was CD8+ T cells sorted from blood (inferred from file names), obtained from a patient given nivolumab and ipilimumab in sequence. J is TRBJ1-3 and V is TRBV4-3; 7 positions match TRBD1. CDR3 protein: CASSQHLQGSGNTIYF. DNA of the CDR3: TGCGCCAGCAGCCAACACCTACAGGGGTCTGGAAACACCATATATTTT.